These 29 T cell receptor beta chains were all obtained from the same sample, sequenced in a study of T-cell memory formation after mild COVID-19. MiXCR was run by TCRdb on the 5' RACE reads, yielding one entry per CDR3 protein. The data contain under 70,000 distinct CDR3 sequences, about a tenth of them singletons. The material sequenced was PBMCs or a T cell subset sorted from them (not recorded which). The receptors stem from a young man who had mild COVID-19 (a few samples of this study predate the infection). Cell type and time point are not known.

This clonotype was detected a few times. The CDR3 protein is CASRVGNTIYF. The CDR3 DNA follows: TGTGCCAGCAGGGTCGGAAACACCATATATTTT. The chain carries TRBV25-1 and TRBJ1-3, with D unclear. Per germline, CDR1 MGHDK and CDR2 SYGVNS. Deletions cut 6 bases from V and 4 bases from J, with 4 bases between. The CDR3 sequence is 11 residues long. The full variable domain, in which reference TRBV25-1 and TRBJ1-3 provide the parts outside the CDR3, is EADIYQTPRYLVIGTGKKITLECSQTMGHDKMYWYQQDPGMELHLIHYSYGVNSTEKGDLSSESTVSRIRTEHFPLTLESARPSHTSQYLCASRVGNTIYFGEGSWLTVV.

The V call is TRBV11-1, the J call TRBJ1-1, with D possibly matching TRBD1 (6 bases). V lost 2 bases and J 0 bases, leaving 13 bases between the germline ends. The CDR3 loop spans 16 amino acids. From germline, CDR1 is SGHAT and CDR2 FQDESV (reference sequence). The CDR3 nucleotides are TGTGCCAGCAGCTTAAGCGCAGGGGAGTTGAACACTGAAGCTTTCTTT. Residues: CASSLSAGELNTEAFF.

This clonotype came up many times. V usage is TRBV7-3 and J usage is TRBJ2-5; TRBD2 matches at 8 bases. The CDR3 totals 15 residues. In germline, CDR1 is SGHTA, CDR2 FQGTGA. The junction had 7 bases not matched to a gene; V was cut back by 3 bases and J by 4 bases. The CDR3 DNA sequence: TGTGCCAGCAGCTTCGGCGGGGGGCTCTCAGAGACCCAGTACTTC. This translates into CASSFGGGLSETQYF.

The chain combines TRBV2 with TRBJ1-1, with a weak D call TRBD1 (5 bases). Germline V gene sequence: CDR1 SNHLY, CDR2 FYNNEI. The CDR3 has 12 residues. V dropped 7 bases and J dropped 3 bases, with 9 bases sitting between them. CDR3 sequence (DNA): TGTGCCAGCAAAGGGGCAGACACTGAAGCTTTCTTT. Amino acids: CASKGADTEAFF.

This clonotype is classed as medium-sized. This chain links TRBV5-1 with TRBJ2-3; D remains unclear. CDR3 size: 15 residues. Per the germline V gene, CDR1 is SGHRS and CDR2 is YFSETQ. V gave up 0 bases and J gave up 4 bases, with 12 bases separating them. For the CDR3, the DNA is TGCGCCAGCAGCTTGGGACTTACGGCGGCAGATACGCAGTATTTT. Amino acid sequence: CASSLGLTAADTQYF.

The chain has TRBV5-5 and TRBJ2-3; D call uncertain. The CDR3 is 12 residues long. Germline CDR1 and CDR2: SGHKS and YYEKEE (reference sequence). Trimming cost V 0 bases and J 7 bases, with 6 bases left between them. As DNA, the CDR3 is TGTGCCAGCAGCTTGGAGGCATATACGCAGTATTTT. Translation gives CASSLEAYTQYF.

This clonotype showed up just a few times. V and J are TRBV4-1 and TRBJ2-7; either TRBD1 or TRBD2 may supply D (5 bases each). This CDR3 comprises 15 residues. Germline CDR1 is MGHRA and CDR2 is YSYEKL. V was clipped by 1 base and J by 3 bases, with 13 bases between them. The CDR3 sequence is CASSQGVMGDYEQYF. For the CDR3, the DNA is TGCGCCAGCAGCCAAGGGGTTATGGGGGACTACGAGCAGTACTTC.

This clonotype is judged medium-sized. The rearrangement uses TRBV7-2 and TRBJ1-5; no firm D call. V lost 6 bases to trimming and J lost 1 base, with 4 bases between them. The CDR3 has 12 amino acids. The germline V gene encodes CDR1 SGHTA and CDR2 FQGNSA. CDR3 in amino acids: CASSDSNQPQHF. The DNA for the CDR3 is TGTGCCAGCAGTGACAGCAATCAGCCCCAGCATTTT.

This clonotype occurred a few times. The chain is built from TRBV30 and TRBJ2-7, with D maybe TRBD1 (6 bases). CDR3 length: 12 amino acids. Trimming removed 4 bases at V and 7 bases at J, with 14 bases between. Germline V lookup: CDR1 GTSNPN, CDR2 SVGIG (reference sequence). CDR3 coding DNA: TGTGCCTGGACTGTGGGGGCCGGTGAGCAGTACTTC. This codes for CAWTVGAGEQYF.

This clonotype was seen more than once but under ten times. The CDR3 protein is CASSLAEGRQTLHF. CDR3 coding DNA: TGCGCCAGCAGCTTGGCCGAAGGGAGACAGACCCTCCACTTT. The V call is TRBV5-1, the J call TRBJ1-6; D possibly corresponds to TRBD1 (5 bases). Per the germline V gene, CDR1 is SGHRS and CDR2 is YFSETQ. The CDR3 runs to 14 residues. V shed 0 bases and J shed 14 bases, with 15 bases lying between them.

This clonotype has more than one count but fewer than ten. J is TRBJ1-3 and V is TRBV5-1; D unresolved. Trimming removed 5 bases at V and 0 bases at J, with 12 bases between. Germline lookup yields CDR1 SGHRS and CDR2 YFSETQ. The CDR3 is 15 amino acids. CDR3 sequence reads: CASSYGSGSGNTIYF. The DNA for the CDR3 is TGCGCCAGCAGTTACGGGTCGGGCTCTGGAAACACCATATATTTT.

CDR3 sequence: CASSPLGENTGELFF. As DNA, the CDR3 is TGTGCCAGCAGCCCTCTCGGGGAGAACACCGGGGAGCTGTTTTTT. V is TRBV7-2 and J is TRBJ2-2, with D possibly TRBD2 on 5 matching bases. Deletions cut 5 bases from V and 1 base from J, with 11 bases between. Per the germline V gene, CDR1 is SGHTA and CDR2 is FQGNSA. The CDR3 contains 15 residues.

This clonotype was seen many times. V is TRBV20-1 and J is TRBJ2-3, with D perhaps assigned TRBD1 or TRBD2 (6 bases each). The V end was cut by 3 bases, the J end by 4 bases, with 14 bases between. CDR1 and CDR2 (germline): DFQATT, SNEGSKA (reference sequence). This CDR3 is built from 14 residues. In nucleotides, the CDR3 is TGCAGTGCTAGCGGGGGCATCAGGGCAGATACGCAGTATTTT. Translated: CSASGGIRADTQYF.

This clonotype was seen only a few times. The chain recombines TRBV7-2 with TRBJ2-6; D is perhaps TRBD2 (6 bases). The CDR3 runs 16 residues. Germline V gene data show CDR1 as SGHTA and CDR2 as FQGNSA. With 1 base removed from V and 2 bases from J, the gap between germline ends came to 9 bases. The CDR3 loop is CASSLGGGTGANVLTF. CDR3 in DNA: TGTGCCAGCAGCTTAGGTGGAGGGACTGGGGCCAACGTCCTGACTTTC.

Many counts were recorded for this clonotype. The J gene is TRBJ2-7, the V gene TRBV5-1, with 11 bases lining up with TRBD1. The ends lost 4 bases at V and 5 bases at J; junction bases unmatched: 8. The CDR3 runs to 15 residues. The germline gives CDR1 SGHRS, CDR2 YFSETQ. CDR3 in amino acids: CASSVPGQGANEQYF. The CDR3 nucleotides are TGCGCCAGCAGCGTCCCTGGACAGGGGGCTAACGAGCAGTACTTC. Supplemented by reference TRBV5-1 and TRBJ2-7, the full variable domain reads KAGVTQTPRYLIKTRGQQVTLSCSPISGHRSVSWYQQTPGQGLQFLFEYFSETQRNKGNFPGRFSGRQFSNSRSEMNVSTLELGDSALYLCASSVPGQGANEQYFGPGTRLTVT.

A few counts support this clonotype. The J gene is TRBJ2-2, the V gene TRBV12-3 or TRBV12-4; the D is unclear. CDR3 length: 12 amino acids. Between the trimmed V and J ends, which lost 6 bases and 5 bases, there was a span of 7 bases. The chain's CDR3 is CASRAETGELFF. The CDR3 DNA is TGTGCCAGCAGGGCTGAAACCGGGGAGCTGTTTTTT.

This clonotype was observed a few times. The CDR3, as DNA: TGCGCCAGCAGCCTTAGACCTAGCGGGGGGGCCGGTGAGCAGTTCTTC. This encodes CASSLRPSGGAGEQFF. The V gene is TRBV5-1, the J gene TRBJ2-1, with TRBD2 identical over 12 bases. V was pared by 4 bases and J by 9 bases, with 11 bases of the junction left unmatched. Germline lookup yields CDR1 SGHRS and CDR2 YFSETQ. The CDR3 consists of 16 residues.

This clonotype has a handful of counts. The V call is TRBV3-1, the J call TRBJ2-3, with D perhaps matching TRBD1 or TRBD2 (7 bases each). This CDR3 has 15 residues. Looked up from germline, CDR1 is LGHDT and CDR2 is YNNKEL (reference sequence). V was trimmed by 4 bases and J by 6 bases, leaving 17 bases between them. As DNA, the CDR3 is TGTGCCAGCAGCCCCGGGGGAGGGGGCTGGGATACGCAGTATTTT. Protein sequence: CASSPGGGGWDTQYF.

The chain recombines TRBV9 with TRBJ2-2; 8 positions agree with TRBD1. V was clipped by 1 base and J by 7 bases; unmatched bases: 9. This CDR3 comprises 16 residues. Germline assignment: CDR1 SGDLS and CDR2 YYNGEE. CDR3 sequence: CASSVSSGGNGGELFF. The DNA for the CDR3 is TGTGCCAGCAGCGTAAGTTCAGGGGGCAACGGCGGGGAGCTGTTTTTT.

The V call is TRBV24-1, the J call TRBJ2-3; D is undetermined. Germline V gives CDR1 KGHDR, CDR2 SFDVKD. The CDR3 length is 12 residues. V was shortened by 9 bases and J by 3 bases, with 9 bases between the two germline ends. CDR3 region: CATGGQTDTQYF. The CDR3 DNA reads TGTGCCACCGGTGGGCAAACAGATACGCAGTATTTT.

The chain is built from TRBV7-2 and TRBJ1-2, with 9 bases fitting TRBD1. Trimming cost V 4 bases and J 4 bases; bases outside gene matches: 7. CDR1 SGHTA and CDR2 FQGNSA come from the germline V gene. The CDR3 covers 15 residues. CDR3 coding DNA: TGTGCCAGCAGCTCCAGGACAGGGGAGGGCTATGGCTACACCTTC. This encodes CASSSRTGEGYGYTF. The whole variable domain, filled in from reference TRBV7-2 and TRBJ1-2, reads GAGVSQSPSNKVTEKGKDVELRCDPISGHTALYWYRQSLGQGLEFLIYFQGNSAPDKSGLPSDRFSAERTGGSVSTLTIQRTQQEDSAVYLCASSSRTGEGYGYTFGSGTRLTVV.

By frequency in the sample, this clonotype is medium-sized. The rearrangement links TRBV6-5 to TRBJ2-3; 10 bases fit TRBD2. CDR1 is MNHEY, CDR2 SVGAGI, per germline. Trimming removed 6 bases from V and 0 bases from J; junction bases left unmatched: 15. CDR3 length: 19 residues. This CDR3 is CASSLFSSGGPSSTDTQYF. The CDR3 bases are TGTGCCAGCAGCCTATTTTCTAGCGGGGGACCGTCTAGCACAGATACGCAGTATTTT.

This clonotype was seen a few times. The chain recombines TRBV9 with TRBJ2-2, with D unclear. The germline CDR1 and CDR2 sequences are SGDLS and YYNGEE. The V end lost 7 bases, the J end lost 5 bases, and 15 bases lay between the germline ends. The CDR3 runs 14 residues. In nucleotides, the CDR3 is TGTGCCAGCTCCCGGACGGTGGAAACCGGGGAGCTGTTTTTT. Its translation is CASSRTVETGELFF.

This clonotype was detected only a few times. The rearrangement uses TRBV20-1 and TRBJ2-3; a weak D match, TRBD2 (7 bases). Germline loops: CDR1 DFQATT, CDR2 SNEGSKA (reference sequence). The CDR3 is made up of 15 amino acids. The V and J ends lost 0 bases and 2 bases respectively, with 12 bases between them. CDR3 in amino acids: CSARDHGGLTDTQYF. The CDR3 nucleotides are TGCAGTGCTAGAGATCACGGGGGGCTCACAGATACGCAGTATTTT.

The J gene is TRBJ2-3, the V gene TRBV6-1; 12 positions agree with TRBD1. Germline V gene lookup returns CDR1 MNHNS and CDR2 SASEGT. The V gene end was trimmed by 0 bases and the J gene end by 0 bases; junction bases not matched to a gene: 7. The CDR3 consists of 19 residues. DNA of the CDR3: TGTGCCAGCAGTGAAGCGTCCCGGGACAGGGGGCGAAGCACAGATACGCAGTATTTT. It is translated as CASSEASRDRGRSTDTQYF.

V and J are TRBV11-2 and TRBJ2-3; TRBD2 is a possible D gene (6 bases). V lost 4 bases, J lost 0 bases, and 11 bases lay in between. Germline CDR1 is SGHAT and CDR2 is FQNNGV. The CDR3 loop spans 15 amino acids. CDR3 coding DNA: TGTGCCAGCAGCTACTGGGGGGATAGCACAGATACGCAGTATTTT. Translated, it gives CASSYWGDSTDTQYF.

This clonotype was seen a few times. The CDR3 nucleotides read TGCGCCAGCAGCCAAGAGACAGACACTGAAGCTTTCTTT. It is translated as CASSQETDTEAFF. J is TRBJ1-1 and V is TRBV4-3; a possible D gene is TRBD1 (5 bases). With 0 bases removed from V and 3 bases from J, the gap between germline ends came to 5 bases. The CDR3 has 13 residues. Germline V lookup: CDR1 LGHNA, CDR2 YSLEER.

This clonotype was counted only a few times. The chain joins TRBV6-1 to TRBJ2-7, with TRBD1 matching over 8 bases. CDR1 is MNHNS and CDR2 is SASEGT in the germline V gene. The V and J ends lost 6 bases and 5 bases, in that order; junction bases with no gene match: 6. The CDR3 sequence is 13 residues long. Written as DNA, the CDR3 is TGTGCCAGCAGGGGGCAGGGGGCTGACGAGCAGTACTTC. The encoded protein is CASRGQGADEQYF.

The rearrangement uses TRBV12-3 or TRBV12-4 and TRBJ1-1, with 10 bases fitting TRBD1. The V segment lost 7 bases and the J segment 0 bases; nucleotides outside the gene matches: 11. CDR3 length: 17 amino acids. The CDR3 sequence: CASTRGGTGAMNTEAFF. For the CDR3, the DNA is TGTGCCAGCACCCGAGGGGGGACAGGGGCGATGAACACTGAAGCTTTCTTT.